This entry lists 23 T cell receptor beta chains sequenced from one sample in a study of cytomegalovirus exposure and HLA in healthy donors. Amplification used 60 Vbeta primers and 13 Jbeta primers. Only in-frame clones appear in the TCRdb table, and some are missing; sequencing was by immunoSEQ multiplex PCR. Among about 150,000 clones listed, roughly three quarters were seen once. The specimen sequenced was PBMCs. Source of these receptors: a man under 40 in good health and CMV-seropositive.

This clone was recorded a few times. V gene TRBV10-3 combines with J gene TRBJ2-1, with unresolved D. The germline V and J ends were trimmed by 6 bases and 1 base, with 7 bases remaining between them. CDR3 length equals 13 residues. CDR1 is ENHRY, CDR2 SYGVKD, per germline. Here the CDR3 DNA reads TGTGCCATCAGAGTAGAGTCCTACAATGAGCAGTTCTTC. It is translated as CAIRVESYNEQFF.

This clone was observed a few times. The rearrangement joins TRBV25-1 to TRBJ2-1; no clear D. The CDR3 is made up of 14 amino acids. The germline V gene encodes CDR1 MGHDK and CDR2 SYGVNS. V gave up 3 bases and J gave up 0 bases, with 6 bases separating them. The CDR3 here is CASSDLPSYNEQFF. The CDR3 DNA reads TGTGCCAGCAGTGACCTCCCCTCCTACAATGAGCAGTTCTTC.

The CDR3 region has the DNA TGTGCCAGCAGTTTAACAGCAGGGAAGAACACTGAAGCTTTCTTT. Translating gives CASSLTAGKNTEAFF. The rearrangement joins TRBV28 to TRBJ1-1; D is possibly TRBD1 (5 bases). This CDR3 contains 15 residues. The ends were cut back, 2 bases at V and 1 base at J, with 11 bases in the middle. From germline, CDR1 is MDHEN and CDR2 SYDVKM.

The CDR3 sequence is CASSSHRVPPYNEQFF. Written as DNA, the CDR3 is TGTGCCAGCAGTTCACACAGGGTTCCCCCCTACAATGAGCAGTTCTTC. The V gene is TRBV28, the J gene TRBJ2-1, with TRBD1 as a possible D gene (6 bases). V dropped 4 bases and J dropped 2 bases, with 15 bases sitting between them. Germline V CDR1 and CDR2: MDHEN, SYDVKM. The CDR3 length is 16 residues.

This chain joins TRBV19 and TRBJ1-1, with D unresolved. The CDR3 has 14 amino acids. Trimming shortened V by 3 bases and J by 1 base, and 9 bases separated the two germline ends. CDR1 LNHDA and CDR2 SQIVND come from the germline V gene (reference sequence). The CDR3 DNA reads TGTGCCAGTAGTATTGGGGAGCAGAACACTGAAGCTTTCTTT. This translates into CASSIGEQNTEAFF.

This clone was recorded only once. The rearrangement joins TRBV15 to TRBJ1-5; possibly TRBD1 for D (5 bases). This CDR3 is 15 amino acids long. The V end lost 1 base, the J end lost 1 base, and 8 bases lay between the germline ends. Germline values: CDR1 LNHNV, CDR2 YYDKDF (reference sequence). The CDR3 bases are TGTGCCACCAGCAGAGGGGGCGACAGCAATCAGCCCCAGCATTTT. Protein product: CATSRGGDSNQPQHF.

The rearrangement uses TRBV11-1 and TRBJ1-1; D gene unclear. There are 13 residues in the CDR3. The germline V and J ends were trimmed by 4 bases and 0 bases, with 6 bases remaining between them. Germline lookup yields CDR1 SGHAT and CDR2 FQDESV (reference sequence). CDR3 nucleotides: TGTGCCAGCAGCTCTGACATGAACACTGAAGCTTTCTTT. Its translation: CASSSDMNTEAFF. The full variable domain, in which reference TRBV11-1 and TRBJ1-1 provide the parts outside the CDR3, is EAEVAQSPRYKITEKSQAVAFWCDPISGHATLYWYRQILGQGPELLVQFQDESVVDDSQLPKDRFSAERLKGVDSTLKIQPAELGDSAMYLCASSSDMNTEAFFGQGTRLTVV.

The chain uses TRBV28 and TRBJ2-3; 10 bases line up with TRBD2. Trimming cost V 2 bases and J 5 bases; bases outside gene matches: 4. The germline V gene has CDR1 MDHEN and CDR2 SYDVKM. The CDR3 loop spans 15 amino acids. This chain's CDR3 is CASSLLAGAGDTQYF. The CDR3 bases are TGTGCCAGCAGTTTACTAGCGGGAGCAGGAGATACGCAGTATTTT.

This clone was counted once. V gene TRBV7-2 combines with J gene TRBJ1-2; tentative D call: TRBD1 (6 bases). The CDR3 spans 18 residues. From germline, CDR1 is SGHTA and CDR2 FQGNSA. V was clipped by 4 bases and J by 2 bases, with 23 bases between them. CDR3 region: CASSSWTVRDLRNYGYTF. CDR3 nucleotides: TGTGCCAGCAGCTCGTGGACAGTCCGGGATCTGAGAAACTATGGCTACACCTTC. The full variable domain, in which reference TRBV7-2 and TRBJ1-2 provide the parts outside the CDR3, is GAGVSQSPSNKVTEKGKDVELRCDPISGHTALYWYRQSLGQGLEFLIYFQGNSAPDKSGLPSDRFSAERTGGSVSTLTIQRTQQEDSAVYLCASSSWTVRDLRNYGYTFGSGTRLTVV.

This chain links TRBV4-1 with TRBJ2-7; no definite D call. CDR1 and CDR2 from the germline V gene are MGHRA and YSYEKL. Deletions cut 4 bases from V and 9 bases from J, with 22 bases between. CDR3 length: 15 amino acids. The DNA of the CDR3 is TGCGCCAGCAGCCCGAGGTCTCTCACGAGGCGAGGGCAGTACTTC. This gives the protein CASSPRSLTRRGQYF.

The CDR3 DNA is TGTGCCAGCAGCGTAGACGGGAGTTGGCACAATGAGCAGTTCTTC. It translates to CASSVDGSWHNEQFF. The chain joins TRBV9 to TRBJ2-1, with D perhaps TRBD2 (6 bases). From germline, CDR1 is SGDLS and CDR2 YYNGEE. The CDR3 loop spans 15 amino acids. Trimming removed 0 bases at V and 5 bases at J, with 12 bases between. The full variable domain, in which reference TRBV9 and TRBJ2-1 provide the parts outside the CDR3, is DSGVTQTPKHLITATGQRVTLRCSPRSGDLSVYWYQQSLDQGLQFLIQYYNGEERAKGNILERFSAQQFPDLHSELNLSSLELGDSALYFCASSVDGSWHNEQFFGPGTRLTVL.

The chain joins TRBV25-1 to TRBJ1-2; the D gene is possibly TRBD1 (5 bases). The V end was cut by 1 base, the J end by 7 bases, with 13 bases between. The CDR3 covers 14 residues. Germline CDR1 MGHDK, CDR2 SYGVNS. CDR3 in amino acids: CASSESRGIGGYTF. The CDR3 DNA reads TGTGCCAGCAGTGAATCGCGGGGGATAGGTGGCTACACCTTC.

The chain employs TRBV11-2 and TRBJ1-4; D gene uncertain. This CDR3 comprises 13 residues. Germline V CDR1 and CDR2: SGHAT, FQNNGV. V lost 3 bases to trimming and J lost 6 bases, with 8 bases between them. The CDR3: CASSLGVDEKLFF. In DNA, the CDR3 is TGTGCCAGCAGCTTGGGCGTGGATGAAAAACTGTTTTTT.

This clone was counted only a few times. DNA for the CDR3: TGTGCCAGCAGCTCCCAGGGGAACACTGAAGCTTTCTTT. Residues: CASSSQGNTEAFF. The J gene is TRBJ1-1, the V gene TRBV7-3; D is possibly TRBD1 (5 bases). This CDR3 is 13 amino acids long. V was pared by 4 bases and J by 1 base, with 7 bases between. Germline V gives CDR1 SGHTA, CDR2 FQGTGA.

The V gene is TRBV10-3, the J gene TRBJ2-5; possible D gene TRBD2, 6 bases. The CDR3 is made up of 13 amino acids. Trimming shortened V by 4 bases and J by 5 bases, and 11 bases separated the two germline ends. Germline V gene data show CDR1 as ENHRY and CDR2 as SYGVKD. The CDR3 sequence: CAISGTEGETQYF. The CDR3 coding sequence is TGTGCCATCAGTGGGACGGAGGGGGAGACCCAGTACTTC.

The chain carries TRBV15 and TRBJ1-2; D unresolved. Trimming removed 0 bases at V and 8 bases at J, with 13 bases between. Per the germline V gene, CDR1 is LNHNV and CDR2 is YYDKDF (reference sequence). There are 14 residues in the CDR3. This CDR3 reads CATSRETPSQGYTF. In DNA, the CDR3 is TGTGCCACCAGCAGAGAGACACCGAGCCAGGGCTACACCTTC.

The chain employs TRBV6-5 and TRBJ1-1, with a tentative D call TRBD1 (5 bases). Germline V lookup: CDR1 MNHEY, CDR2 SVGAGI. The CDR3 runs 14 residues. Trimming pared 5 bases from V and 4 bases from J, leaving 14 bases between. CDR3 protein: CASSELGVRTEAFF. The CDR3 coding sequence is TGTGCCAGCAGTGAATTAGGGGTGCGCACTGAAGCTTTCTTT.

This clone was counted only a few times. The J gene is TRBJ1-5, the V gene TRBV19; no reliable D call. Germline V gives CDR1 LNHDA, CDR2 SQIVND (reference sequence). The CDR3 loop spans 14 amino acids. V was shortened by 2 bases and J by 5 bases, with 10 bases between the two germline ends. CDR3 in DNA: TGTGCCAGTAGTATACAGGAGGTATATCAGCCCCAGCATTTT. Translation: CASSIQEVYQPQHF.

The rearrangement links TRBV11-1 to TRBJ2-1; TRBD2 agrees at 10 bases. The CDR3 is 15 amino acids. From germline, CDR1 is SGHAT and CDR2 FQDESV (reference sequence). V gave up 5 bases and J gave up 9 bases; unmatched junction bases: 10. The CDR3 region has the DNA TGTGCCAGCAGCCCTAAAGCGGGAGGGCCTTCTGAGCAGTTCTTC. This translates into CASSPKAGGPSEQFF.

The chain couples TRBV6-1 to TRBJ2-7; D not certain. The CDR3 is made up of 12 amino acids. V was shortened by 5 bases and J by 4 bases, with 9 bases between the two germline ends. Germline V lookup: CDR1 MNHNS, CDR2 SASEGT. DNA for the CDR3: TGTGCCAGCAGTTCAGAGGCGTACGAGCAGTACTTC. Encoded protein: CASSSEAYEQYF.

CDR3 nucleotides: TGCGCCAGCAGCTCCCCAGACGGGACTGAAGCTTTCTTT. Protein: CASSSPDGTEAFF. The chain couples TRBV5-1 to TRBJ1-1; no reliable D call. Per germline, CDR1 SGHRS and CDR2 YFSETQ. The CDR3 runs 13 residues. Deletions cut 3 bases from V and 5 bases from J, with 11 bases between. The full variable domain, in which reference TRBV5-1 and TRBJ1-1 provide the parts outside the CDR3, is KAGVTQTPRYLIKTRGQQVTLSCSPISGHRSVSWYQQTPGQGLQFLFEYFSETQRNKGNFPGRFSGRQFSNSRSEMNVSTLELGDSALYLCASSSPDGTEAFFGQGTRLTVV.

The V gene is TRBV5-6, the J gene TRBJ2-2; 10 positions match TRBD1. Germline V gene lookup returns CDR1 SGHDT and CDR2 YYEEEE. After removal of 4 bases from V and 4 bases from J, the junction contained 7 bases not matched to a gene. CDR3 length equals 16 residues. The CDR3 reads CASSTGTGAVTGELFF. DNA for the CDR3: TGTGCCAGCAGCACCGGGACAGGGGCGGTCACCGGGGAGCTGTTTTTT.

V gene TRBV15 combines with J gene TRBJ2-1; perhaps TRBD2 as D (6 bases). From germline, CDR1 is LNHNV and CDR2 YYDKDF (reference sequence). Deletions cut 3 bases from V and 6 bases from J, with 18 bases between. The CDR3 extends over 16 amino acids. CDR3 region: CATSRTVRESVNEQFF. CDR3 in DNA: TGTGCCACCAGCAGGACGGTACGGGAGTCTGTCAATGAGCAGTTCTTC.